This T cell receptor (beta chain) was recovered during a study of cytomegalovirus exposure and HLA in healthy donors. Notes on the study in general: DRB1 had the most TCR associations and HLA-C the fewest, a later analysis found, with rates varying by HLA locus.

With respect to this clone: Its antigen is unidentified.

Germline-derived CDR1 and CDR2 are KGHSH and LQKENI. The CDR3 extends over 14 amino acids. V dropped 4 bases and J dropped 4; count of bases not matched to a gene: 4. The PCR was carried out with 60 Vbeta primers and 13 Jbeta primers. Some clones are missing from TCRdb's copy, which holds only in-frame ones; the method was immunoSEQ multiplex PCR. This sample carries about 130,000 clones, over 70% of them seen once, and the ten largest clones take 3% to 4%. The sequencing sample was made of PBMCs. V usage is TRBV18 and J usage is TRBJ2-7; 10 nucleotides line up with TRBD1. The clonotype was recovered from a woman in her 40s in good health and CMV-seronegative. The CDR3 spells CASSQGQGRYEQYF. CDR3 coding DNA: TGTGCCAGCTCACAGGGACAGGGGAGATACGAGCAGTACTTC.